This passage covers 5 T cell receptor beta chains from one sample sequenced in a study of T cells after yellow fever vaccination (dated by TCRdb to the late 2010s). Interpreted using the paper, the treatment or condition label stands for: live attenuated yellow fever vaccine strain. The library relied on 5' RACE. Sequencing was carried out with an Illumina HiSeq 2500. TCRdb reran the public reads through fastp at Q25 and MiXCR, keeping productive beta chains. When rows share a CDR3 protein, they turn into one entry using the most common DNA and genes. This sample is represented by about 340,000 distinct CDR3 sequences; 8.7% of them were singletons. About a sixth of the sample is held by the ten biggest clonotypes. The sample consisted of PBMCs, taken on the day of the first yellow fever vaccination. Receptors originate from a man in his late teens or twenties who received the YFV17D yellow fever vaccine.

The chain links TRBV4-1 to TRBJ2-1, with TRBD1 matching 7 bases. Germline trimming cut 0 bases from V and 5 bases from J; bases unmatched to any gene: 4. There are 15 residues in the CDR3. The germline V gene has CDR1 MGHRA and CDR2 YSYEKL. The CDR3 loop reads CASSQEPGGHNEQFF. The CDR3 DNA sequence: TGCGCCAGCAGCCAAGAACCAGGGGGTCACAATGAGCAGTTCTTC.

This clonotype was detected only a few times. The gene calls are TRBV6-2 or TRBV6-3 and TRBJ2-2, with a tentative D call TRBD1 (5 bases). V was cut by 6 bases and J by 3 bases, with 11 bases left in between. The CDR3 spans 14 residues. Germline CDR1 reads MNHEY; CDR2 reads SVGEGT. Here the CDR3 DNA reads TGTGCCAGCAGGGACCCAGGGTACACCGGGGAGCTGTTTTTT. Protein product: CASRDPGYTGELFF.

V usage is TRBV12-2 and J usage is TRBJ2-5; whether TRBD1, the table's D call, matches the DNA was not checked. TRBV12-2 is a pseudogene. CDR3 length: 17 amino acids. CDR3 in amino acids: CASRLVSGMRGKETQYF. CDR3 sequence (DNA): TGTGCAAGTCGCCTGGTGTCAGGGATGAGAGGGAAAGAGACCCAGTACTTC.

The sample holds a few counts of this clonotype. The chain recombines TRBV5-6 with TRBJ2-5; D not certain. The ends were cut back, 0 bases at V and 4 bases at J, with 10 bases in the middle. The germline gives CDR1 SGHDT, CDR2 YYEEEE. CDR3 length: 14 residues. The CDR3 coding sequence is TGTGCCAGCAGCTTGGTGGCCACCGGAGAGACCCAGTACTTC. It translates to CASSLVATGETQYF. Full variable domain (missing parts from reference TRBV5-6 and TRBJ2-5): DAGVTQSPTHLIKTRGQQVTLRCSPKSGHDTVSWYQQALGQGPQFIFQYYEEEERQRGNFPDRFSGHQFPNYSSELNVNALLLGDSALYLCASSLVATGETQYFGPGTRLLVL.

A remark on this clonotype: This may be a read error: a much more frequent sequence differs by one nucleotide. The rearrangement links TRBV11-2 to TRBJ2-5, with 11 bases fitting TRBD2. CDR1 is SGHAT, CDR2 FQNNGV, per germline. The V gene end was trimmed by 5 bases and the J gene end by 0 bases; junction bases not matched to a gene: 2. This CDR3 is 15 amino acids long. The CDR3 DNA sequence: TGTGCCAGCAGCCGGGGACTAGCGGACCAAGAGACCCAGTACTTC. It codes for CASSRGLADQETQYF.